This T cell receptor (beta chain) was retrieved from a study of shared clonotypes between healthy human individuals. At the level of the study: Per donor, CD8 memory used one plate, CD8 naive used two, CD4 memory used three and CD4 naive used three.

The CDR3 sequence is 15 residues long. Germline V lookup: CDR1 SGHRS, CDR2 YFSETQ. Trimming left V 4 bases short and J 0 bases short, with 13 bases between. CD45RA-negative memory and CD45RA+ naive subsets were split from the CD4+ cells. Here immunoSEQ multiplex PCR was the method, and the copy in TCRdb shows in-frame clones only, minus some. This table holds roughly 2 million clones, approximately 94% found once. This TCR was recovered from a man younger than 35 in good health. The sequencing sample was made of naive CD4+ T cells sorted from blood. Subset of the sample: CD45RA+ positively selected. This chain connects TRBV5-1 to TRBJ1-2; no firm D call. The DNA for the CDR3 is TGCGCCAGCAGCGAGTCAGGCGGAGCTAACTATGGCTACACCTTC. This gives the protein CASSESGGANYGYTF.